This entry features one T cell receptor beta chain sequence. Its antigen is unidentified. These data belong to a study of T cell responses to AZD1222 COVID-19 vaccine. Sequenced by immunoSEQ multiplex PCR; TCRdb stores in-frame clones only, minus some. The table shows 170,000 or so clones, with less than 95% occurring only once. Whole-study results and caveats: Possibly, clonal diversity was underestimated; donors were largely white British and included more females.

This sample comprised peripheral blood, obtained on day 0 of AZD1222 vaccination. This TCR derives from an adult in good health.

The CDR3 nucleotides are TGTGCCATCAGTGAGTCATTGCAGGGTGAGTTCTTC. Its translation is CAISESLQGEFF. The chain links TRBV10-3 to TRBJ2-1, with D tentatively TRBD1 (5 bases). The CDR3 totals 12 residues. Between the trimmed V and J ends, which lost 0 bases and 14 bases, there was a span of 11 bases. CDR1 is ENHRY, CDR2 SYGVKD, per germline.